This T cell receptor (beta chain) was recorded in a study of CD8 T cells in ankylosing spondylitis. This clonotype was seen repeatedly, ten times or more. Its antigen is unidentified. MiXCR, run by TCRdb on the 5' RACE reads, gives a single entry per CDR3 protein. The repertoire has about 240,000 distinct CDR3 sequences, over 8.5% of them found once; the top ten carry around 6.5%. Study conclusions and caveats: Clones that were linked to disease were CD8+ and were relatively rare in peripheral blood.

The V gene lost 0 bases and the J gene lost 4 bases, with 10 bases spanning the gap. Per germline, CDR1 SGHRS and CDR2 YFSETQ. This CDR3 is built from 14 residues. Material for sequencing was blood, either unsorted or a sorted T cell fraction (not recorded which). The gene calls are TRBV5-1 and TRBJ1-1; D is uncertain. The receptor comes from a male donor with ankylosing spondylitis or in good health (not recorded which). Here the CDR3 reads CASSLDVVATEAFF. The CDR3 DNA follows: TGCGCCAGCAGCTTGGATGTGGTGGCCACTGAAGCTTTCTTT.